This TCR beta chain came from a study of blood T cell repertoires in COVID-19. Study context: Donors in the United States, Italy and Spain gave samples during acute or convalescent COVID-19. Sources were T cells, B-cell-depleted T cells, or PBMCs; the material itself was cDNA or gDNA.

The CDR3 runs 14 residues. Trimming left V 1 base short and J 0 bases short, with 6 bases between. Germline V gene data show CDR1 as LNHDA and CDR2 as SQIVND (reference sequence). Authors' analysis steps: Researchers report that nucleated cell counts were estimated from reference gene primer amplification. Some clones are missing from TCRdb's copy, which holds only in-frame ones; the method was immunoSEQ multiplex PCR. The V and J calls and clone size are taken from that table; D and trimming were inferred from the DNA. The data contain 120,000 to 150,000 clones, 84% of them singletons. Sample: peripheral blood. The sequence derives from a woman between 50 and 59 years old in a cohort sampled during active or convalescent COVID-19. The chain links TRBV19 to TRBJ1-2, with D possibly TRBD1 on 5 matching bases. As DNA, the CDR3 is TGTGCCAGTAGTATAGTCAGGGCTAACTATGGCTACACCTTC. Its protein is CASSIVRANYGYTF.